This TCR beta chain came from a study of T cell changes during pregnancy in multiple sclerosis. The CDR3 covers 14 residues. The V end was cut by 5 bases, the J end by 1 base, with 11 bases between. Germline lookup yields CDR1 MNHEY and CDR2 SVGAGI. This clone was seen a handful of times. TCRdb's table, derived via immunoSEQ multiplex PCR, lists solely in-frame clones and lacks some. The table has tens of thousands of clones, about 90% seen once; the top ten hold approximately 0.69%. The source of this sequence is a female donor with multiple sclerosis, enrolled in a pregnancy study. The chain has TRBV6-5 and TRBJ1-1, with D perhaps TRBD1 (5 bases). Sequenced material: CD4+ T cells from peripheral blood mononuclear cells, taken after pregnancy. The CDR3 sequence is CASSVRGENTEAFF. Written as DNA, the CDR3 is TGTGCCAGCAGTGTCCGGGGGGAGAACACTGAAGCTTTCTTT.